This is a list of T cell receptor beta chains from one sample in a study of vaccination and CD4 T cells after COVID-19. TCRdb reprocessed the PCR reads via MiXCR and lists one record per CDR3 protein. The table records thousands of distinct CDR3 sequences, more than 45% of them present only once. For these receptors, no antigen is known. Sequencing input: CD4+ T cells from blood, cultured in vitro. Every receptor here comes from a human donor in good health. The CDR3 runs from the conserved cysteine through the conserved F or W. Each record gives: J gene, D gene, clone size, V gene, CDR3 protein, CDR3 DNA. The D gene is left open where the match is weak. For some rows the clone size is stated as once, few or many, or as a class when expanded; others skip it.

J gene: TRBJ1-1; D gene: .; clone size: .; V gene: TRBV19; CDR3 protein: CASSRQNTEAFF; CDR3 DNA: TGTGCCAGTAGTAGACAGAACACTGAAGCTTTCTTT
J gene: TRBJ2-3; D gene: TRBD2; clone size: .; V gene: TRBV19; CDR3 protein: CASSIGGVGTDTQYF; CDR3 DNA: TGTGCCAGTAGTATCGGGGGGGTTGGAACAGATACGCAGTATTTT
J gene: TRBJ1-2; D gene: TRBD1; clone size: .; V gene: TRBV5-3; CDR3 protein: CARSHRGGNYGYTF; CDR3 DNA: TGTGCCAGAAGCCACAGGGGGGGAAACTATGGCTACACCTTC
J gene: TRBJ2-5; D gene: .; clone size: .; V gene: TRBV7-9; CDR3 protein: CASSLAKANGQHQETQYF; CDR3 DNA: TGTGCCAGCAGCTTAGCCAAGGCGAACGGACAGCATCAAGAGACCCAGTACTTC
J gene: TRBJ1-2; D gene: .; clone size: few; V gene: TRBV20-1; CDR3 protein: CSASGTFGYGYTF; CDR3 DNA: TGCAGTGCTAGCGGGACTTTTGGCTATGGCTACACCTTC
J gene: TRBJ2-3; D gene: TRBD2; clone size: .; V gene: TRBV10-1; CDR3 protein: CASSEIHGLAGGTDTQYF; CDR3 DNA: TGCGCCAGCAGTGAGATCCACGGACTAGCGGGGGGCACAGATACGCAGTATTTT
J gene: TRBJ2-7; D gene: .; clone size: .; V gene: TRBV20-1; CDR3 protein: CSARDHSLGRGSEQYF; CDR3 DNA: TGCAGTGCTAGAGACCACTCCCTAGGCCGGGGTTCCGAGCAGTACTTC
J gene: TRBJ2-7; D gene: TRBD1; clone size: .; V gene: TRBV7-2; CDR3 protein: CASSLSGTGFIYEQYF; CDR3 DNA: TGTGCCAGCAGCTTATCCGGGACAGGGTTTATTTACGAGCAGTACTTC
J gene: TRBJ1-5; D gene: .; clone size: once; V gene: TRBV18; CDR3 protein: CASSADKGGNQPQHF; CDR3 DNA: TGTGCCAGCTCAGCGGACAAGGGGGGGAATCAGCCCCAGCATTTT
J gene: TRBJ2-5; D gene: .; clone size: few; V gene: TRBV7-6; CDR3 protein: CASSLGSYQETQYF; CDR3 DNA: TGTGCCAGCAGCTTGGGCAGTTACCAAGAGACCCAGTACTTC
J gene: TRBJ2-5; D gene: .; clone size: .; V gene: TRBV30; CDR3 protein: CAWSGDRRQETQYF; CDR3 DNA: TGTGCCTGGAGCGGAGACAGGAGACAAGAGACCCAGTACTTC
J gene: TRBJ1-5; D gene: .; clone size: few; V gene: TRBV12-3/TRBV12-4; CDR3 protein: CASSKSTGNQPQHF; CDR3 DNA: TGTGCCAGCAGTAAAAGCACAGGCAATCAGCCCCAGCATTTT
J gene: TRBJ2-7; D gene: .; clone size: .; V gene: TRBV5-4; CDR3 protein: CASSLAVHPYEQYF; CDR3 DNA: TGTGCCAGCAGCTTGGCGGTCCACCCCTACGAGCAGTACTTC
J gene: TRBJ1-4; D gene: .; clone size: .; V gene: TRBV7-8; CDR3 protein: CASSLRDSNEKLFF; CDR3 DNA: TGTGCCAGCAGCTTACGGGACTCTAATGAAAAACTGTTTTTT
J gene: TRBJ1-2; D gene: .; clone size: .; V gene: TRBV5-1; CDR3 protein: CASSLDLRTFGGYTF; CDR3 DNA: TGCGCCAGCAGCCTGGATTTACGGACCTTCGGCGGCTACACCTTC
J gene: TRBJ2-5; D gene: .; clone size: few; V gene: TRBV5-6; CDR3 protein: CASSRGVGNLAGETQYF; CDR3 DNA: TGTGCCAGCAGCCGAGGGGTGGGCAACTTGGCGGGAGAGACCCAGTACTTC
J gene: TRBJ2-2; D gene: TRBD2; clone size: .; V gene: TRBV10-1; CDR3 protein: CASSLVGGRGELFF; CDR3 DNA: TGCGCCAGCAGTTTAGTGGGAGGGCGAGGGGAGCTGTTTTTT
J gene: TRBJ2-7; D gene: TRBD2; clone size: .; V gene: TRBV2; CDR3 protein: CASEDGGIPYEQYF; CDR3 DNA: TGTGCCAGCGAGGACGGGGGGATCCCCTACGAGCAGTACTTC
J gene: TRBJ1-5; D gene: .; clone size: few; V gene: TRBV27; CDR3 protein: CASSRTGEPQHF; CDR3 DNA: TGTGCCAGCAGCAGAACCGGCGAACCCCAGCATTTT
J gene: TRBJ2-3; D gene: TRBD2; clone size: .; V gene: TRBV6-2/TRBV6-3; CDR3 protein: CASNGDSGGADTQYF; CDR3 DNA: TGTGCCAGCAACGGAGATAGCGGGGGGGCAGATACGCAGTATTTT
J gene: TRBJ1-6; D gene: .; clone size: once; V gene: TRBV5-6; CDR3 protein: CASSFRGPGVVALHF; CDR3 DNA: TGTGCCAGCAGCTTCAGGGGACCGGGGGTTGTGGCCCTCCACTTT
J gene: TRBJ1-2; D gene: .; clone size: few; V gene: TRBV6-1; CDR3 protein: CASSQDFGFGGYTF; CDR3 DNA: TGTGCCAGCAGTCAAGACTTCGGGTTCGGTGGCTACACCTTC
J gene: TRBJ1-5; D gene: .; clone size: .; V gene: TRBV7-9; CDR3 protein: CASSEGYRSNQPQHF; CDR3 DNA: TGTGCCAGCAGCGAGGGGTATAGATCCAATCAGCCCCAGCATTTT
J gene: TRBJ1-5; D gene: .; clone size: .; V gene: TRBV7-2; CDR3 protein: CASSLRGREEVSNQPQHF; CDR3 DNA: TGTGCCAGCAGCTTAAGGGGCAGGGAGGAGGTTAGCAATCAGCCCCAGCATTTT
J gene: TRBJ1-6; D gene: .; clone size: .; V gene: TRBV30; CDR3 protein: CASRQYNSPLHF; CDR3 DNA: TGTGCCTCCCGACAGTATAATTCACCCCTCCACTTT
J gene: TRBJ1-5; D gene: .; clone size: .; V gene: TRBV7-2; CDR3 protein: CASSLIRGNQPQHF; CDR3 DNA: TGTGCCAGCAGCTTAATAAGGGGGAATCAGCCCCAGCATTTT
J gene: TRBJ1-2; D gene: TRBD1; clone size: few; V gene: TRBV10-3; CDR3 protein: CAISESWQGDVYGYTF; CDR3 DNA: TGTGCCATCAGTGAGTCTTGGCAGGGGGACGTCTATGGCTACACCTTC
J gene: TRBJ1-1; D gene: .; clone size: .; V gene: TRBV20-1; CDR3 protein: CSARDQRGASIRAFF; CDR3 DNA: TGCAGTGCTAGAGATCAAAGGGGGGCCTCCATCCGGGCTTTCTTT
J gene: TRBJ2-3; D gene: TRBD2; clone size: .; V gene: TRBV5-1; CDR3 protein: CASSLTGSGGAGDTQYF; CDR3 DNA: TGCGCCAGCAGCTTGACTGGTAGCGGGGGGGCCGGGGATACGCAGTATTTT
J gene: TRBJ1-1; D gene: TRBD1; clone size: .; V gene: TRBV7-2; CDR3 protein: CASSLGTGRAFF; CDR3 DNA: TGTGCCAGCAGCTTAGGGACAGGGAGGGCTTTCTTT
J gene: TRBJ1-6; D gene: .; clone size: .; V gene: TRBV3-1; CDR3 protein: CASSLQSGDNSPLHF; CDR3 DNA: TGTGCCAGCAGCCTACAGTCAGGGGATAATTCACCCCTCCACTTT
J gene: TRBJ2-3; D gene: .; clone size: few; V gene: TRBV10-3; CDR3 protein: CAISESVAAGLSTDTQYF; CDR3 DNA: TGTGCCATCAGTGAATCTGTAGCGGCGGGATTAAGCACAGATACGCAGTATTTT
J gene: TRBJ2-4; D gene: .; clone size: .; V gene: TRBV7-9; CDR3 protein: CASSSSGGGNIQYF; CDR3 DNA: TGTGCCAGCAGCTCCTCTGGGGGGGGCAACATTCAGTACTTC
J gene: TRBJ2-2; D gene: .; clone size: .; V gene: TRBV27; CDR3 protein: CASSLYLGKSTGELFF; CDR3 DNA: TGTGCCAGCAGTTTATATCTTGGCAAATCTACCGGGGAGCTGTTTTTT
J gene: TRBJ1-2; D gene: TRBD1; clone size: .; V gene: TRBV7-2; CDR3 protein: CASSVDRVYGYTF; CDR3 DNA: TGTGCCAGCAGCGTGGACAGGGTCTATGGCTACACCTTC
J gene: TRBJ2-1; D gene: TRBD1; clone size: few; V gene: TRBV19; CDR3 protein: CASNPRGYNEQFF; CDR3 DNA: TGTGCCAGTAACCCCAGGGGGTACAATGAGCAGTTCTTC
J gene: TRBJ2-3; D gene: TRBD1; clone size: .; V gene: TRBV6-1; CDR3 protein: CASSEAPGGADTQYF; CDR3 DNA: TGTGCCAGCAGTGAAGCGCCAGGGGGTGCAGATACGCAGTATTTT
J gene: TRBJ2-7; D gene: TRBD2; clone size: .; V gene: TRBV6-5; CDR3 protein: CASSSSGRGAYPPGEQYF; CDR3 DNA: TGTGCCAGCAGTTCTTCTGGGCGGGGGGCGTACCCTCCTGGCGAGCAGTACTTC
J gene: TRBJ1-6; D gene: TRBD1; clone size: .; V gene: TRBV9; CDR3 protein: CASSVGETGIGSPLHF; CDR3 DNA: TGTGCCAGCAGCGTAGGAGAGACAGGGATAGGTTCACCCCTCCACTTT
J gene: TRBJ2-7; D gene: .; clone size: once; V gene: TRBV30; CDR3 protein: CAWGQVTSFTYEQYF; CDR3 DNA: TGTGCCTGGGGGCAGGTGACGTCCTTTACCTACGAGCAGTACTTC
J gene: TRBJ1-6; D gene: TRBD1; clone size: few; V gene: TRBV20-1; CDR3 protein: CSAPAYQTGSYNSPLHF; CDR3 DNA: TGCAGTGCCCCAGCATACCAGACAGGGTCCTATAATTCACCCCTCCACTTT
J gene: TRBJ1-2; D gene: .; clone size: few; V gene: TRBV19; CDR3 protein: CAVEVGANYGYTF; CDR3 DNA: TGTGCCGTCGAGGTGGGAGCTAACTATGGCTACACCTTC
J gene: TRBJ1-2; D gene: .; clone size: .; V gene: TRBV5-4; CDR3 protein: CASSSQGYGYTF; CDR3 DNA: TGTGCCAGCAGCTCACAGGGATATGGCTACACCTTC
J gene: TRBJ1-1; D gene: TRBD1; clone size: .; V gene: TRBV6-1; CDR3 protein: CASSRRTGGSEAFF; CDR3 DNA: TGTGCCAGCAGTCGTCGGACAGGGGGGTCTGAAGCTTTCTTT
J gene: TRBJ1-5; D gene: .; clone size: .; V gene: TRBV6-1; CDR3 protein: CATRAEYSNQPQHF; CDR3 DNA: TGTGCTACAAGGGCGGAGTATAGCAATCAGCCCCAGCATTTT
J gene: TRBJ2-1; D gene: TRBD2; clone size: .; V gene: TRBV15; CDR3 protein: CATSRDQLAGSEQFF; CDR3 DNA: TGTGCCACCAGCAGAGATCAACTAGCGGGAAGTGAGCAGTTCTTC
J gene: TRBJ1-1; D gene: .; clone size: .; V gene: TRBV6-1; CDR3 protein: CASSKLPGLSNTEAFF; CDR3 DNA: TGTGCCAGCAGTAAACTACCGGGACTGTCGAACACTGAAGCTTTCTTT
J gene: TRBJ2-3; D gene: TRBD2; clone size: .; V gene: TRBV7-2; CDR3 protein: CASSPYGTSARTDTQYF; CDR3 DNA: TGTGCCAGCAGCCCCTATGGGACTAGCGCCCGCACAGATACGCAGTATTTT
J gene: TRBJ1-5; D gene: .; clone size: few; V gene: TRBV7-9; CDR3 protein: CASSFRGTNQPQHF; CDR3 DNA: TGTGCCAGCAGCTTTCGGGGGACGAATCAGCCCCAGCATTTT
J gene: TRBJ2-5; D gene: TRBD1; clone size: .; V gene: TRBV15; CDR3 protein: CATSRDDRGGETQYF; CDR3 DNA: TGTGCCACCAGCAGAGACGACAGGGGGGGTGAGACCCAGTACTTC
J gene: TRBJ1-1; D gene: .; clone size: few; V gene: TRBV20-1; CDR3 protein: CSVEGGDTEAFF; CDR3 DNA: TGCAGCGTCGAGGGGGGGGACACTGAAGCTTTCTTT
J gene: TRBJ2-5; D gene: TRBD2; clone size: .; V gene: TRBV11-3; CDR3 protein: CASSKTSGSRQETQYF; CDR3 DNA: TGTGCCAGCAGCAAAACTAGCGGGAGTAGGCAAGAGACCCAGTACTTC
J gene: TRBJ1-5; D gene: TRBD1; clone size: .; V gene: TRBV19; CDR3 protein: CASSTPGTGADQPQHF; CDR3 DNA: TGTGCCAGTAGTACTCCCGGGACAGGGGCCGATCAGCCCCAGCATTTT
J gene: TRBJ2-3; D gene: TRBD2; clone size: few; V gene: TRBV6-1; CDR3 protein: CASSLSSGGRDTQYF; CDR3 DNA: TGTGCCAGCAGCCTCAGTAGCGGGGGGCGGGATACGCAGTATTTT
J gene: TRBJ1-4; D gene: .; clone size: .; V gene: TRBV28; CDR3 protein: CASRQSNEKLFF; CDR3 DNA: TGTGCCAGCAGACAGAGTAATGAAAAACTGTTTTTT
J gene: TRBJ1-5; D gene: .; clone size: few; V gene: TRBV6-1; CDR3 protein: CASSLDSSNQPQHF; CDR3 DNA: TGTGCCAGCAGTCTGGACAGTAGCAATCAGCCCCAGCATTTT
J gene: TRBJ1-5; D gene: .; clone size: few; V gene: TRBV6-2/TRBV6-3; CDR3 protein: CASSTPGRTSYQPQHF; CDR3 DNA: TGTGCCAGCAGTACCCCCGGAAGGACCTCGTATCAGCCCCAGCATTTT
J gene: TRBJ2-3; D gene: .; clone size: .; V gene: TRBV20-1; CDR3 protein: CSATGARSTDTQYF; CDR3 DNA: TGCAGCGCTACTGGGGCGAGAAGCACAGATACGCAGTATTTT
J gene: TRBJ2-1; D gene: .; clone size: .; V gene: TRBV20-1; CDR3 protein: CSASKGGAYNEQFF; CDR3 DNA: TGCAGTGCTAGTAAGGGGGGGGCGTACAATGAGCAGTTCTTC